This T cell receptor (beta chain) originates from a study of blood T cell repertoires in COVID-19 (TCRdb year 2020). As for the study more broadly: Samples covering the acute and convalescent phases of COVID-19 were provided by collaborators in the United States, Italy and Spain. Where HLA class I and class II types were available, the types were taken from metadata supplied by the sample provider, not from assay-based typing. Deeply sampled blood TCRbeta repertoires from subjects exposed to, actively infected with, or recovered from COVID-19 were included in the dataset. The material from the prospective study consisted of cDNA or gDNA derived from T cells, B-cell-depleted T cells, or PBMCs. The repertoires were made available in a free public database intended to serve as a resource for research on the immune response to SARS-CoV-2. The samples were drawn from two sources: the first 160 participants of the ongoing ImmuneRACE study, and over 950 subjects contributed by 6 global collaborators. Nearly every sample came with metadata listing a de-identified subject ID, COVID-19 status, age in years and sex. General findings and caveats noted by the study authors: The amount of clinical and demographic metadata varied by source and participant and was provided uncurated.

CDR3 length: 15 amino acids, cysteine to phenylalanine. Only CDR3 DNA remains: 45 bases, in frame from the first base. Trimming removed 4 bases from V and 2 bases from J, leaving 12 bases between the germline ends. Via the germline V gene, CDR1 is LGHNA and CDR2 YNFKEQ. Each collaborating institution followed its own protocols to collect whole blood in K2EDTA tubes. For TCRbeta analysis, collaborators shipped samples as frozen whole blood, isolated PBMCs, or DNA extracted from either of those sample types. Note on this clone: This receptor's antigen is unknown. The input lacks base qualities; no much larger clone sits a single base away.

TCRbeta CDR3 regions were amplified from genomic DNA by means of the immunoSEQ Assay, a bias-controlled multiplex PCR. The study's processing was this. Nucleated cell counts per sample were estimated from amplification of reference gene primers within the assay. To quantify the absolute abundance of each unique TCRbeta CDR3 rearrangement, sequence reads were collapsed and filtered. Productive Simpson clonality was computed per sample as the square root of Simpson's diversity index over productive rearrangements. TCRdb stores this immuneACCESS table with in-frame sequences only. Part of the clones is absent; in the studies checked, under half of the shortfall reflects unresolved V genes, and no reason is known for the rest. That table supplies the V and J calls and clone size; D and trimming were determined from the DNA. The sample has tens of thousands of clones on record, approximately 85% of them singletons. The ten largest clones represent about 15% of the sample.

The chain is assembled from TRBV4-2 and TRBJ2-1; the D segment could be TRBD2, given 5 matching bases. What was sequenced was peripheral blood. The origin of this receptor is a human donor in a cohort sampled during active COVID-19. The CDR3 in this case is CASSLTGGPYNEQFF. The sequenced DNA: TGTGCCAGCAGCCTGACTGGAGGCCCCTACAATGAGCAGTTCTTC.